Listed below are T cell receptor beta chains from one sample, sequenced in a study of T cells in Graves' hyperthyroidism and ophthalmopathy. In TCRdb, the multiplex PCR reads were re-called with MiXCR into one record per CDR3 protein. The sample consists of about 300,000 distinct CDR3 sequences, roughly 19% of them appearing once. The sequenced material came from blood. Receptors were obtained from a man aged 45 to 65 with Graves' ophthalmopathy. CDR3s include the opening cysteine and the closing phenylalanine or tryptophan. A D gene is named only where the DNA matches it firmly. Size values are once, few and many counts, or a class for expanded clones, and some rows have none.

clone size,V gene,D gene,J gene,CDR3 DNA,CDR3 protein
NA,TRBV20-1,TRBD2,TRBJ2-7,TGCAGTGCTAGAGATCTCGGGAGGGGGGCCTACGAGCAGTACTTC,CSARDLGRGAYEQYF
many,TRBV2,NA,TRBJ2-5,TGTGCCAGCAGTGACGAGACAGATCAGGAGACCCAGTACTTC,CASSDETDQETQYF
many,TRBV6-1,TRBD1,TRBJ1-5,TGTGCCAGCAGGGACCCGAGACAGGGGAATCAGCCCCAGCATTTT,CASRDPRQGNQPQHF
NA,TRBV10-3,TRBD1,TRBJ2-3,TGTGCCATCAGACGACCTCCCGGGACAGGGTCACCGGGCGGAGATACGCAGTATTTT,CAIRRPPGTGSPGGDTQYF
NA,TRBV29-1,TRBD1,TRBJ1-2,TGCAGCGGACATATACAGGGGGCGCAAAGTAATGGCTACACCTTC,CSGHIQGAQSNGYTF
NA,TRBV28,NA,TRBJ2-3,TGTGCCAGCGGTCAGTGGATGGTAGGCACAGATACGCAGTATTTT,CASGQWMVGTDTQYF
many,TRBV10-2,TRBD1,TRBJ1-2,TGCGCCAGTCTACTCGACAGGGCTTCCCATGGCTACACCTTC,CASLLDRASHGYTF
few,TRBV20-1,NA,TRBJ2-7,TGCAGTGCTATCGGACAGGCGGGAGGTGAGCAGTACTTC,CSAIGQAGGEQYF
NA,TRBV28,NA,TRBJ2-6,TGTGCCAGCAGTTTACAAAGCCCTGGGGCCAACGTCCTGACTTTC,CASSLQSPGANVLTF
few,TRBV7-2,TRBD2,TRBJ2-1,TGTGCCAGCAGCTTTCGGGAGGGCCCGGATGAGCAGTTCTTC,CASSFREGPDEQFF
few,TRBV27,TRBD1,TRBJ2-7,TGTGCCAGTGGTGTTTCAGGGGGCGTAATTTACGAGCAGTACTTC,CASGVSGGVIYEQYF
few,TRBV5-1,TRBD2,TRBJ2-2,TGCGCCAGCAGCTTGATTGGACTAGCGGGAGGCGGCACCGGGGAGCTGTTTTTT,CASSLIGLAGGGTGELFF
many,TRBV3-1,NA,TRBJ1-5,TGTGCCAGCAGCCCCGGACACCTTAGCAATCAGCCCCAGCATTTT,CASSPGHLSNQPQHF
few,TRBV3-1,NA,TRBJ2-4,TGTGCCAGCAGCCAAGATAGGGTAGCCAAAAACATTCAGTACTTC,CASSQDRVAKNIQYF
NA,TRBV29-1,NA,TRBJ2-1,TGCAGCGCAACACTAGCCCGGAATGAGCAGTTCTTC,CSATLARNEQFF
many,TRBV30,NA,TRBJ1-4,TGTGCCTGGAGTGTGGGGTCAACTAATGAAAAACTGTTTTTT,CAWSVGSTNEKLFF
NA,TRBV7-9,TRBD2,TRBJ2-3,TGTGCCAGCAGCCGCGCCGGGGGGGGCACAGATACGCAGTATTTT,CASSRAGGGTDTQYF
many,TRBV2,TRBD2,TRBJ2-1,TGTGCCAGCAGTGTAGGACTAGCGTCAAATGGGGACAATGAGCAGTTCTTC,CASSVGLASNGDNEQFF
NA,TRBV5-1,NA,TRBJ2-1,TGCGCCAGCAGCTTCGGGCAGGCCGAGCAGTTCTTC,CASSFGQAEQFF
few,TRBV6-1,NA,TRBJ2-2,TGTGCCAGCAAGGGCAGCGGGAACACCGGGGAGCTGTTTTTT,CASKGSGNTGELFF
many,TRBV27,TRBD1,TRBJ1-2,TGTGCCAGCAGTTTAGCCGGGACAGGGAAAGGCTACACCTTC,CASSLAGTGKGYTF
NA,TRBV28,NA,TRBJ2-3,TGTGCCAGCAGCCGGACCCACCATACGCAGTATTTT,CASSRTHHTQYF
few,TRBV29-1,TRBD2,TRBJ2-1,TGCAGCGTCCGGTGGGGGACTAGCGACAATGAGCAGTTCTTC,CSVRWGTSDNEQFF
NA,TRBV20-1,TRBD1,TRBJ2-5,TGCAGTGCTAGAGATCGCCAGGGGGATAGGGAGACCCAGTACTTC,CSARDRQGDRETQYF